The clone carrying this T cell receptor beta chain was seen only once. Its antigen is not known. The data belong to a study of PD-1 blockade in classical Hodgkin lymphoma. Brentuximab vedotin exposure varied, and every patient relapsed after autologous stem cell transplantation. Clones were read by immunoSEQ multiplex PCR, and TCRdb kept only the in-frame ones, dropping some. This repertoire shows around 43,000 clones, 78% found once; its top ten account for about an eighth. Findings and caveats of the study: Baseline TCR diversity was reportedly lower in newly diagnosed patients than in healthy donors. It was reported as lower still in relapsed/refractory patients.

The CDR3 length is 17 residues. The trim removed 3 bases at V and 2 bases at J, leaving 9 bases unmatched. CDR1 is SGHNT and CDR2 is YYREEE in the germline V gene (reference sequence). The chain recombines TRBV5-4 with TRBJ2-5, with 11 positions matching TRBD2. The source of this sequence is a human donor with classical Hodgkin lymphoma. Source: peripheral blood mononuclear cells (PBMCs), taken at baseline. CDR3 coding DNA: TGTGCCAGCAGCTCAGATCTTACTAGCGGGGGACAAGAGACCCAGTACTTC. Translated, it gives CASSSDLTSGGQETQYF.